This T cell receptor (beta chain) was found in a study of cytomegalovirus exposure and HLA in healthy donors. Regarding the study as a whole: In a later analysis, first-cohort TCR clusters were found to tend to co-occur in the 95 to 150 validation repertoires.

Profiled with immunoSEQ multiplex PCR; TCRdb holds only in-frame clones, not every one. The table lists around 200,000 clones, around nine tenths of them singletons. In regard to this clone: Its specificity is not known.

Trimming took 5 bases from V and 0 from J; bases not matched to a gene: 6. The CDR3 sequence is 17 residues long. Germline CDR1 reads SGHAT; CDR2 reads FQNNGV. The receptor's source is a woman under 30 in good health and CMV-seronegative. The specimen was PBMCs. V and J are TRBV11-2 and TRBJ2-1, with 11 bases that match TRBD2. The CDR3 bases are TGTGCCAGCAGCCCCAGTAGCGGGAGGGTCTCCTACAATGAGCAGTTCTTC. This translates into CASSPSSGRVSYNEQFF. The whole variable domain, remainder taken from reference TRBV11-2 and TRBJ2-1, is EAGVAQSPRYKIIEKRQSVAFWCNPISGHATLYWYQQILGQGPKLLIQFQNNGVVDDSQLPKDRFSAERLKGVDSTLKIQPAKLEDSAVYLCASSPSSGRVSYNEQFFGPGTRLTVL.